Listed here is a single T cell receptor (beta chain). CDR1 is SEHNR, CDR2 FQNEAQ, per germline (reference sequence). CDR3 length: 15 residues. Germline trimming cut 5 bases from V and 1 base from J; bases unmatched to any gene: 5. This entry comes from a study of control samples from healthy donors and cancer patients. The repertoire was sequenced with immunoSEQ multiplex PCR; TCRdb's copy has only in-frame clones and lacks some. The table lists 110,000 to 150,000 clones, around 94% of them singletons. The sequencing input was PBMCs. The chain recombines TRBV7-9 with TRBJ1-1; 9 bases agree with TRBD1. This receptor was taken from a man aged 55 to 69 with colorectal cancer. In DNA form, the CDR3 reads TGTGCCAGCAGCGAACAGGGGGCGAGGAACACTGAAGCTTTCTTT. This codes for CASSEQGARNTEAFF.